This T cell receptor beta chain came from a study of radiation and T cells in renal cell carcinoma. Study-wide results and caveats: No pretreatment tumor biopsies were available for baseline clonotypes.

As regards this clone: Antigen: not known.

Documented time point: baseline pretreatment blood. Noted treatment: 15 Gy SBRT to primary tumor, nephrectomy 4 weeks later. CDR1 is SQVTM and CDR2 is ANQGSEA in the germline V gene. V was trimmed by 3 bases and J by 4 bases, leaving 13 bases between them. The CDR3 consists of 14 residues. Sequenced by immunoSEQ multiplex PCR; TCRdb stores in-frame clones only, minus some. In the table there are 150,000 or so clones, roughly nine tenths of which are singletons. The V call is TRBV29-1, the J call TRBJ2-1; maybe TRBD2 (6 bases). The sequenced sample was blood, obtained from a patient whose treatment included radiotherapy and nephrectomy. The receptor was derived from a woman aged 70-85 years with renal cell carcinoma. The CDR3 coding sequence is TGCAGCGTTGATTCCAGCGGGTTATACAATGAGCAGTTCTTC. Its translation: CSVDSSGLYNEQFF.